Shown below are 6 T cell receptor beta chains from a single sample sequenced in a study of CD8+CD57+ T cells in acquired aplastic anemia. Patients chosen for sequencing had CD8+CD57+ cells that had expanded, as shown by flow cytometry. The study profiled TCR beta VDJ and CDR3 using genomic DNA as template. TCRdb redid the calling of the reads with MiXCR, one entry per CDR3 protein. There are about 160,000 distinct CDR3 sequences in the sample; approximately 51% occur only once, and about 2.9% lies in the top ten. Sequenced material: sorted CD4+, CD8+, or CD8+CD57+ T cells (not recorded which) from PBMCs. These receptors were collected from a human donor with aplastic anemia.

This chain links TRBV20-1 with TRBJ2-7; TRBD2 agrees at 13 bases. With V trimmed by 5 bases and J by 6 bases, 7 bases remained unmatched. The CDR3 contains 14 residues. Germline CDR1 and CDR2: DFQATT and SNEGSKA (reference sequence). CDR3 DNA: TGCAGTGCTCGACTAGCGGGGGGCCGTGGCGAGCAGTACTTC. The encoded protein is CSARLAGGRGEQYF.

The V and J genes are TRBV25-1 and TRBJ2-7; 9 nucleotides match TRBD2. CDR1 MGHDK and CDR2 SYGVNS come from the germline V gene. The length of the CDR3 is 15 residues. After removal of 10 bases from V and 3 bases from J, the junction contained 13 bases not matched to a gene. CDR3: CAIRPTTSGHYEQYF. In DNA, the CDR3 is TGTGCCATCAGGCCGACGACTAGCGGACACTACGAGCAGTACTTC.

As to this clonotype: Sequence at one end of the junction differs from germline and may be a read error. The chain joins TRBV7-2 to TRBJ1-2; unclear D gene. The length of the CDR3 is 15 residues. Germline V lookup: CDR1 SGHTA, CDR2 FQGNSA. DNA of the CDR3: TGTGCCAGCAGCCCCCTGGACCGTACTAACTATGGCCACACCTTC. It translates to CASSPLDRTNYGHTF.

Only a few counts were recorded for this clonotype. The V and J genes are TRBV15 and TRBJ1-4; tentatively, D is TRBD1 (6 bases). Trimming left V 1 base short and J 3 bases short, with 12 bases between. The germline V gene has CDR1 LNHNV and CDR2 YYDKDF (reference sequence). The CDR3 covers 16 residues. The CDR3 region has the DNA TGTGCCACCAGCAGAGGGATACAGGGACCTAATGAAAAACTGTTTTTT. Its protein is CATSRGIQGPNEKLFF.

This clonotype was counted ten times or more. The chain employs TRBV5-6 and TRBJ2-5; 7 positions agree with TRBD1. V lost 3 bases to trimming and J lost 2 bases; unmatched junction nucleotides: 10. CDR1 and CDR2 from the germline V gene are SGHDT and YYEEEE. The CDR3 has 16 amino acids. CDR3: CASSSYLQGEQETQYF. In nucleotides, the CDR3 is TGTGCCAGCAGCTCGTACCTTCAGGGGGAACAAGAGACCCAGTACTTC.

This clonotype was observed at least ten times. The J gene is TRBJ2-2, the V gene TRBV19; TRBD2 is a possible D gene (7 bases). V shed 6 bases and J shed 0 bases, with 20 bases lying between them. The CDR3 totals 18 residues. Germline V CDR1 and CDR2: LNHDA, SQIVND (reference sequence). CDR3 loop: CASREPIRGASNTGELFF. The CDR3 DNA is TGTGCCAGTAGGGAACCGATCCGGGGGGCCTCGAACACCGGGGAGCTGTTTTTT.